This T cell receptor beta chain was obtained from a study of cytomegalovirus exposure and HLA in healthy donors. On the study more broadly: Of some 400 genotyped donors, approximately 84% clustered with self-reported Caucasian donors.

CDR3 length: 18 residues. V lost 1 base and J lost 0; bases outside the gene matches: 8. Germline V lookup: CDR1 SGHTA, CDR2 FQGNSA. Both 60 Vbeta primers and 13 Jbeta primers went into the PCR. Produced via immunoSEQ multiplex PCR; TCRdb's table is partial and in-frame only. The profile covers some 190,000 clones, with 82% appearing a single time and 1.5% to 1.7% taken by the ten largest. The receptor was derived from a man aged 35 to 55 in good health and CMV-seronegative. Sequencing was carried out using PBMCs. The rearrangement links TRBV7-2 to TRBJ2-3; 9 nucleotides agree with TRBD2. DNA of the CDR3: TGTGCCAGCAGCTTAGGGGTCGCTAGCGGGGCTAGCACAGATACGCAGTATTTT. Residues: CASSLGVASGASTDTQYF.